The 14 T cell receptor beta chains presented below share a single source sample, sequenced in a study of identical twins. TCRdb ran MiXCR on the 5' RACE reads and lists one entry per CDR3 protein. The table shows 1.5 million to 2 million distinct CDR3 sequences, with about 30% occurring only once. Sequencing used cord blood. These receptors were obtained from a newborn girl in good health.

Only a few counts were recorded for this clonotype. The chain is built from TRBV27 and TRBJ2-4; D perhaps matches TRBD2 (7 bases). Trimming left V 5 bases short and J 13 bases short, with 21 bases between. Germline values: CDR1 MNHEY, CDR2 SMNVEV (reference sequence). The CDR3 is made up of 14 amino acids. CDR3 loop: CASSPDYRAGEQYF. For the CDR3, the DNA is TGTGCCAGCAGTCCCGACTACAGGGCGGGAGAGCAGTACTTC.

The rearrangement links TRBV5-1 to TRBJ1-4; D remains unclear. The CDR3 totals 13 residues. The germline CDR1 and CDR2 sequences are SGHRS and YFSETQ. The V and J ends lost 3 bases and 6 bases respectively, with 9 bases between them. This CDR3 is CASSSGGHEKLFF. In DNA, the CDR3 is TGCGCCAGCAGCTCAGGAGGACATGAAAAACTGTTTTTT.

This clonotype was counted between two and nine times. The chain has TRBV29-1 and TRBJ2-7; D tentatively reads TRBD1 or TRBD2 (5 bases each). CDR1 is SQVTM, CDR2 ANQGSEA, per germline. The CDR3 is 13 residues long. V lost 6 bases and J 0 bases, leaving 12 bases between the germline ends. CDR3 loop: CSVTRGSSYEQYF. CDR3 DNA sequence: TGCAGCGTGACCCGGGGCAGCTCCTACGAGCAGTACTTC.

This clonotype was seen more than once but under ten times. The chain uses TRBV4-2 and TRBJ2-1; D gene unclear. There are 16 residues in the CDR3. V dropped 1 base and J dropped 2 bases, with 12 bases sitting between them. Germline CDR1 reads LGHNA; CDR2 reads YNFKEQ. CDR3 sequence (DNA): TGTGCCAGCAGCCAAGTGGGCCAGTCCGCCTACAATGAGCAGTTCTTC. It translates to CASSQVGQSAYNEQFF.

This clonotype has more than one count but fewer than ten. CDR3: CSAGPSGTTYNEQFF. The CDR3 nucleotides read TGCAGTGCTGGCCCTAGCGGGACAACTTACAATGAGCAGTTCTTC. This rearrangement joins TRBV20-1 to TRBJ2-1, with 9 bases identical to TRBD2. The CDR3 spans 15 residues. V lost 5 bases to trimming and J lost 4 bases; unmatched junction nucleotides: 9. CDR1 and CDR2 from the germline V gene are DFQATT and SNEGSKA (reference sequence).

The CDR3 is CSVDPGSGGTQYF. DNA for the CDR3: TGCAGCGTGGACCCGGGGAGCGGGGGGACCCAGTACTTC. This rearrangement joins TRBV29-1 to TRBJ2-5; 8 bases align to TRBD2. CDR1 SQVTM and CDR2 ANQGSEA come from the germline V gene. CDR3 length: 13 residues. The ends lost 6 bases at V and 7 bases at J; junction bases unmatched: 10.

The rearrangement links TRBV4-1 to TRBJ1-1; no clear D gene. The germline V and J ends were trimmed by 8 bases and 3 bases, with 13 bases remaining between them. Germline lookup yields CDR1 MGHRA and CDR2 YSYEKL. This CDR3 is built from 13 residues. CDR3 coding DNA: TGCGCCAGCGGCTCGGGAGGGTACACTGAAGCTTTCTTT. Translating it yields CASGSGGYTEAFF.

The rearrangement joins TRBV10-3 to TRBJ2-3, with D uncertain. Germline CDR1 is ENHRY and CDR2 is SYGVKD. The length of the CDR3 is 17 residues. V gave up 0 bases and J gave up 0 bases, with 13 bases separating them. For the CDR3, the DNA is TGTGCCATCAGTGAGTCGAGTCGAGGAACTAGCACAGATACGCAGTATTTT. It codes for CAISESSRGTSTDTQYF.

The V and J genes are TRBV12-3 or TRBV12-4 and TRBJ2-1; 10 bases are shared with TRBD2. The junction had 10 bases not matched to a gene; V was cut back by 5 bases and J by 6 bases. This CDR3 contains 16 residues. The CDR3 loop is CASSPRVAGGSNEQFF. Written as DNA, the CDR3 is TGTGCCAGCAGTCCTCGGGTAGCGGGGGGCTCCAATGAGCAGTTCTTC.

This chain connects TRBV12-3 or TRBV12-4 to TRBJ1-3; D is undetermined. The CDR3 covers 12 residues. Trimming left V 1 base short and J 9 bases short, with 7 bases between. CDR3 amino acids: CASSLGGGTIYF. The DNA of the CDR3 is TGTGCCAGCAGTTTAGGAGGAGGCACCATATATTTT.

The sample holds a few counts of this clonotype. V gene TRBV20-1 combines with J gene TRBJ2-1; D gene ambiguous. V was pared by 5 bases and J by 5 bases, with 10 bases between. Germline V gene data show CDR1 as DFQATT and CDR2 as SNEGSKA (reference sequence). This CDR3 contains 12 residues. The CDR3 DNA reads as TGCAGTGCTCAGTCAGCCGACAATGAGCAGTTCTTC. Its protein product is CSAQSADNEQFF.

This clonotype has just a few counts. The genes are TRBV2 and TRBJ2-4; D might be TRBD1 (6 bases). The V and J ends lost 4 bases and 1 base respectively, with 17 bases between them. The V gene's germline CDR1 is SNHLY and CDR2 FYNNEI. This CDR3 contains 17 residues. The CDR3 sequence is CASSGLRQEWAKNIQYF. The CDR3 DNA follows: TGTGCCAGCAGTGGCCTCCGACAGGAGTGGGCCAAAAACATTCAGTACTTC.

This clonotype was recorded many times. This chain joins TRBV20-1 and TRBJ2-7; D unresolved. With 6 bases removed from V and 2 bases from J, the gap between germline ends came to 8 bases. Germline CDR1 and CDR2: DFQATT and SNEGSKA (reference sequence). The CDR3 covers 11 residues. The CDR3 sequence is CSASDPYEQYF. In DNA, the CDR3 is TGCAGTGCCTCGGACCCCTACGAGCAGTACTTC.

In its sample, this clonotype was seen a few times. The J gene is TRBJ2-6, the V gene TRBV5-6; D is unresolved. Germline V gene data show CDR1 as SGHDT and CDR2 as YYEEEE. This CDR3 has 16 residues. V gave up 2 bases and J gave up 1 base, with 10 bases separating them. CDR3 in DNA: TGTGCCAGCAGCTTAGTAGTAGGGTCTGGGGCCAACGTCCTGACTTTC. Translated: CASSLVVGSGANVLTF.